Below are 4 T cell receptor beta chains sequenced from a single sample in a study of a mutant IDH1 vaccine in newly diagnosed glioma. Time point defined: baseline, week 1 (first vaccination visit). The treatment is: pre-vaccination baseline after standard-of-care therapy. Using immunoSEQ multiplex PCR, the repertoire was profiled, and TCRdb retains in-frame clones only, with some absent. The data contain around 92,000 clones, about 90% of them singletons. Source: PBMCs, taken from a glioma patient treated with radiotherapy, temozolomide or both. These receptors came from a woman aged 45-65 years with glioma.

The rearrangement links TRBV4-1 to TRBJ2-7, with D hard to call. CDR3 length: 14 residues. The ends were cut back, 3 bases at V and 3 bases at J, with 12 bases in the middle. Germline values: CDR1 MGHRA, CDR2 YSYEKL. In DNA, the CDR3 is TGCGCCAGCAGCCAGGCCCTCTGGGTCTACGAGCAGTACTTC. Its protein product is CASSQALWVYEQYF.

The chain recombines TRBV30 with TRBJ1-4, with 9 bases identical to TRBD1. CDR3 size: 18 residues. The germline V gene has CDR1 GTSNPN and CDR2 SVGIG (reference sequence). After removal of 4 bases from V and 2 bases from J, the junction contained 14 bases not matched to a gene. CDR3 sequence reads: CAWKGWDRERNTNEKLFF. Written as DNA, the CDR3 is TGTGCCTGGAAGGGGTGGGACAGGGAAAGGAATACTAATGAAAAACTGTTTTTT.

This chain joins TRBV19 and TRBJ2-7, with 8 bases that match TRBD1. Germline CDR1 and CDR2: LNHDA and SQIVND (reference sequence). The ends lost 10 bases at V and 4 bases at J; junction bases unmatched: 6. The CDR3 is 12 amino acids. In nucleotides, the CDR3 is TGTGCCACGCGGACAGGGCGTTACGAGCAGTACTTC. This sequence encodes CATRTGRYEQYF.

The rearrangement joins TRBV5-8 to TRBJ2-3; 7 nucleotides agree with TRBD1. Germline V lookup: CDR1 SGHTS, CDR2 YDEGEE. The ends lost 0 bases at V and 10 bases at J; junction bases unmatched: 2. There are 12 residues in the CDR3. CDR3 bases: TGTGCCAGCAGCTTGGACCAGGGGGCGCAGTATTTT. It yields the protein CASSLDQGAQYF.